A single sample is the source of the 4 T cell receptor beta chains below, sequenced in a study of blood T cell repertoires in COVID-19. Sequencing was performed with immunoSEQ multiplex PCR; in TCRdb, only in-frame clones are kept and a portion is missing. This table has 68,000 or so clones, roughly 89% appearing once. Sequenced sample: peripheral blood. The receptors were sampled from a man aged 50 to 59 with active COVID-19.

This chain connects TRBV28 to TRBJ1-4, with D unresolved. Germline CDR1 reads MDHEN; CDR2 reads SYDVKM. The V gene lost 1 base and the J gene lost 8 bases, with 5 bases spanning the gap. The CDR3 totals 12 residues. The CDR3 is CASSLLREKLFF. The CDR3 coding sequence is TGTGCCAGCAGTTTATTGCGCGAAAAACTGTTTTTT.

V gene TRBV12-5 combines with J gene TRBJ2-7; 9 bases map to TRBD1. The CDR3 covers 14 residues. Germline values: CDR1 LGHNT, CDR2 FRNRAP. J was trimmed by 4 bases and V by 6 bases; bases with no gene match: 7. CDR3 DNA sequence: TGTGCTAGTGGCAAAATGGACAGGGGTTACGAGCAGTACTTC. As protein: CASGKMDRGYEQYF.

The chain links TRBV19 to TRBJ2-7, with D maybe TRBD1 (6 bases). The germline V and J ends were trimmed by 5 bases and 1 base, with 12 bases remaining between them. CDR1 and CDR2 (germline): LNHDA, SQIVND (reference sequence). There are 14 residues in the CDR3. The CDR3 here is CASSSTGRSYEQYF. In nucleotides, the CDR3 is TGTGCCAGTAGTTCAACAGGGCGATCCTACGAGCAGTACTTC.

The J gene is TRBJ1-5, the V gene TRBV5-5; the match to TRBD1 covers 7 bases. Looked up from germline, CDR1 is SGHKS and CDR2 is YYEKEE (reference sequence). After removal of 4 bases from V and 6 bases from J, the junction contained 7 bases not matched to a gene. The CDR3 runs 14 residues. The DNA for the CDR3 is TGTGCCAGCAGCCCAACAGGGGCCAGTCAGCCCCAGCATTTT. Its translation is CASSPTGASQPQHF.